The rows below give T cell receptor beta chains drawn from one sample of a study of T cell repertoires in cytomegalovirus infection. These receptors are not linked to any known antigen. TCRdb used MiXCR to reprocess the reads, holding one entry per CDR3 protein. The table has 550,000 to 850,000 distinct CDR3 sequences, around 30% seen once; the top ten hold around a sixth. This sample comprised cultured PBMCs, obtained from culture after CMV antigen stimulation. The receptor set was obtained from a human donor in good health (CMV status not recorded). Some clones in this sample may be carry-over from other donors' samples. Both conserved end residues are part of each CDR3. The order of the fields is CDR3 DNA, CDR3 protein, J gene, clone size, V gene, D gene. A D gene is named only where the DNA matches it firmly. Clone size is shown for a subset of rows, as once, few, many or a class of expanded clone.

cdr3_nt: TGTGCCAGCAGCTCCTCACAGGGTAATCAGCCCCAGCATTTT; cdr3_aa: CASSSSQGNQPQHF; j_call: TRBJ1-5; clone_size: .; v_call: TRBV5-5; d_call: .
cdr3_nt: TGCGCCAGCAGCCGCCCCGGGGGCGGACGTGGCTACACCTTC; cdr3_aa: CASSRPGGGRGYTF; j_call: TRBJ1-2; clone_size: once; v_call: TRBV4-1; d_call: .
cdr3_nt: TGTGCCAGCAGCCCTTCGGTTAGGGCCACGGGAGAGCAGTACTTC; cdr3_aa: CASSPSVRATGEQYF; j_call: TRBJ2-7; clone_size: many; v_call: TRBV7-2; d_call: .
cdr3_nt: TGTGCCAGCAGCTTAGTCTTGGGTGAGCAGTTCTTC; cdr3_aa: CASSLVLGEQFF; j_call: TRBJ2-1; clone_size: many; v_call: TRBV7-2; d_call: .
cdr3_nt: TGCAGTGCTAGAGTGGCAGGACAGGGGGCCAAATATTTCACTGAAGCTTTCTTT; cdr3_aa: CSARVAGQGAKYFTEAFF; j_call: TRBJ1-1; clone_size: .; v_call: TRBV20-1; d_call: TRBD1
cdr3_nt: TGTGCCAGCAGCCCGCGGACAGGAGGATTCCTACGGTGGGAGCAGTACTTC; cdr3_aa: CASSPRTGGFLRWEQYF; j_call: TRBJ2-7; clone_size: few; v_call: TRBV7-2; d_call: TRBD1
cdr3_nt: TGTGCCAGCAGTCCAGCCCTCACAGGGGTTACTGAAGCTTTCTTT; cdr3_aa: CASSPALTGVTEAFF; j_call: TRBJ1-1; clone_size: .; v_call: TRBV27; d_call: TRBD1
cdr3_nt: TGTGCCAGCAGTTTAACAGGGGAGACCTACGAGCAGTACTTC; cdr3_aa: CASSLTGETYEQYF; j_call: TRBJ2-7; clone_size: few; v_call: TRBV27; d_call: TRBD1
cdr3_nt: TGTGCCAGCAGCTTAATGGTTTTAGGGGGGAACAATGAGCAGTTCTTC; cdr3_aa: CASSLMVLGGNNEQFF; j_call: TRBJ2-1; clone_size: many; v_call: TRBV7-2; d_call: .
cdr3_nt: TGTGCCAGCAGCGTAAGGAGCGTCTCCGACAATGAGCAGTTCTTC; cdr3_aa: CASSVRSVSDNEQFF; j_call: TRBJ2-1; clone_size: few; v_call: TRBV9; d_call: .
cdr3_nt: TGTGCCAGCAGTGAAACGGCGGAGGGCTCTGGAAACACCATATATTTT; cdr3_aa: CASSETAEGSGNTIYF; j_call: TRBJ1-3; clone_size: .; v_call: TRBV6-1; d_call: .
cdr3_nt: TGCAGTGCTGACAAAGATTTGAACACTGAAGCTTTCTTT; cdr3_aa: CSADKDLNTEAFF; j_call: TRBJ1-1; clone_size: .; v_call: TRBV20-1; d_call: .
cdr3_nt: TGTGCCAGCAGCCGTCCCGAGAAGGAAAAACTGTTTTTT; cdr3_aa: CASSRPEKEKLFF; j_call: TRBJ1-4; clone_size: .; v_call: TRBV7-6; d_call: .
cdr3_nt: TGTGCCAGCAGCACTCAACCCCTAGCGGGGGGAGGCGGGACCCAGTACTTC; cdr3_aa: CASSTQPLAGGGGTQYF; j_call: TRBJ2-5; clone_size: few; v_call: TRBV7-2; d_call: TRBD2
cdr3_nt: TGTGCCAGCACCAGGGACTGGGTTGGGGATGAGCAGTTCTTC; cdr3_aa: CASTRDWVGDEQFF; j_call: TRBJ2-1; clone_size: .; v_call: TRBV12-3/TRBV12-4; d_call: .
cdr3_nt: TGTGCCAGCAGTTACTCAACCATATCCTCTCCTGGAAACACCATATATTTT; cdr3_aa: CASSYSTISSPGNTIYF; j_call: TRBJ1-3; clone_size: .; v_call: TRBV6-5; d_call: .
cdr3_nt: TGTGCCTGTCAGGGGGCCCGGGACACTGAAGCTTTCTTT; cdr3_aa: CACQGARDTEAFF; j_call: TRBJ1-1; clone_size: .; v_call: TRBV30; d_call: TRBD1
cdr3_nt: TGTGCCAGCAGCCCGGACAGGGTGAATCCCATTCAGTACTTC; cdr3_aa: CASSPDRVNPIQYF; j_call: TRBJ2-4; clone_size: many; v_call: TRBV7-8; d_call: TRBD1
cdr3_nt: TGTGCCAGCAGCTTTTGGGAAGTGGGACCTACTTACTACACCTTC; cdr3_aa: CASSFWEVGPTYYTF; j_call: TRBJ1-2; clone_size: .; v_call: TRBV7-2; d_call: .
cdr3_nt: TGCGCCAGCAGCTTAGAGGGGACCAATGGCTACACCTTC; cdr3_aa: CASSLEGTNGYTF; j_call: TRBJ1-2; clone_size: .; v_call: TRBV5-1; d_call: .
cdr3_nt: TGTGCCAGCAGTTTCGCACAGAATGAGCAGTTCTTC; cdr3_aa: CASSFAQNEQFF; j_call: TRBJ2-1; clone_size: .; v_call: TRBV12-3/TRBV12-4; d_call: .
cdr3_nt: TGTGCCAGCAGTGAAGCCCGCCTCACCATATATTTT; cdr3_aa: CASSEARLTIYF; j_call: TRBJ1-3; clone_size: .; v_call: TRBV2; d_call: .
cdr3_nt: TGCAGTGCTGTAAACCGGGACAGGGAAGAGACCCAGTACTTC; cdr3_aa: CSAVNRDREETQYF; j_call: TRBJ2-5; clone_size: .; v_call: TRBV20-1; d_call: TRBD1